This paragraph reports one T cell receptor (beta chain). V dropped 8 bases and J dropped 7 bases, with 12 bases sitting between them. The CDR3 spans 12 residues. Original handling: By means of reference gene primer amplification, nucleated cell counts were estimated. Assay: immunoSEQ multiplex PCR; the TCRdb copy retains only in-frame clones and omits some. V and J calls and clone size are those listed in that table; D and trimming were worked out from the DNA. The repertoire consists of around 64,000 clones, with around 87% occurring once and the leading ten covering roughly 5.2%. The sample belongs to a study of blood T cell repertoires in COVID-19. Whole-study context: The origin of the acute and convalescent COVID-19 samples was the United States, Italy and Spain. PBMCs, B-cell-depleted T cells, or T cells provided the cDNA or gDNA that made up the material.

Sequencing used peripheral blood. The chain joins TRBV12-3 or TRBV12-4 to TRBJ2-1, with a possible D match to TRBD1 (5 bases). This receptor was obtained from a man aged 50 to 59 with active COVID-19. CDR3 DNA sequence: TGTGCCAGCGGACATAGTAGTAATGAGCAGTTCTTC. This sequence encodes CASGHSSNEQFF.